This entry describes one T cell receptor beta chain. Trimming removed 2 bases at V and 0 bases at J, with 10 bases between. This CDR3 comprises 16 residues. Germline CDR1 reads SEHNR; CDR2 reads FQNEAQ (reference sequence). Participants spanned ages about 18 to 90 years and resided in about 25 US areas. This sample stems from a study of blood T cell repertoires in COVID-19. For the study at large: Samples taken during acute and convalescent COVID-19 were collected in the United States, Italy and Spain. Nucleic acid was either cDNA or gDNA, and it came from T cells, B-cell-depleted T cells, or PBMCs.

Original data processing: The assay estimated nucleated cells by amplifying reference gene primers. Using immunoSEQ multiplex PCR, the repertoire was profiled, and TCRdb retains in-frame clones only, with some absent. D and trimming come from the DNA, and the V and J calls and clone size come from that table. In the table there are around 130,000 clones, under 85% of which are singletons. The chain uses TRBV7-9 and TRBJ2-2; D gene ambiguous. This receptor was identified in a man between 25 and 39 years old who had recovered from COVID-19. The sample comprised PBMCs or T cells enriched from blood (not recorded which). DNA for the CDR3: TGTGCCAGCAGCTTAAGAGCCTACGCGAACACCGGGGAGCTGTTTTTT. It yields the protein CASSLRAYANTGELFF.